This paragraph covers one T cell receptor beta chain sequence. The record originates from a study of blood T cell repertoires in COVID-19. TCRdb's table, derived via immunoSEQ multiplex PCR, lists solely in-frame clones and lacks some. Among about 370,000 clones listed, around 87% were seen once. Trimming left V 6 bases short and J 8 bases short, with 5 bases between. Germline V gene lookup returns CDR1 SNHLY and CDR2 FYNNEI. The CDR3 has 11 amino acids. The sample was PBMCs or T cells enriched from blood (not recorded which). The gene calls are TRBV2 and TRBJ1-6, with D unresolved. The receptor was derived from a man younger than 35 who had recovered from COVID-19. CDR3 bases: TGTGCCAGCAGCACAGATTCACCCCTCCACTTT. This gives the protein CASSTDSPLHF.